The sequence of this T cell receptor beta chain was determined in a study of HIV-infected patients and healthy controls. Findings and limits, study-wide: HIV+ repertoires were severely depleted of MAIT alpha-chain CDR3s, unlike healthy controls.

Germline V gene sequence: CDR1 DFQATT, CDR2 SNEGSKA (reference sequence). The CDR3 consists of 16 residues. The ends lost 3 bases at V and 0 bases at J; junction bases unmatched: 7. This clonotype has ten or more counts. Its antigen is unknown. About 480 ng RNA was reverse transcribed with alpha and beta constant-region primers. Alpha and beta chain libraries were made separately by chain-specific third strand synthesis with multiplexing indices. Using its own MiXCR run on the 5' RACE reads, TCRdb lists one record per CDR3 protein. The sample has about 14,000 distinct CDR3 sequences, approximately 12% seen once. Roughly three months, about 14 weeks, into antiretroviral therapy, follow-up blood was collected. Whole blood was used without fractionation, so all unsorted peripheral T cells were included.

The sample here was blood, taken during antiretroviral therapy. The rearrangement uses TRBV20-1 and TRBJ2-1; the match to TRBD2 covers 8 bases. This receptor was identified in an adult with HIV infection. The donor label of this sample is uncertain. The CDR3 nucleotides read TGCAGTGCTAGTCCCGGGGGGGAGAGCTCCTACAATGAGCAGTTCTTC. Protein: CSASPGGESSYNEQFF.